This T cell receptor (beta chain) was profiled in a study of blood T cell repertoires in COVID-19. Whole-study context: The origin of the acute and convalescent COVID-19 samples was the United States, Italy and Spain.

How the authors handled the data: Estimation of nucleated cell counts relied on the amplification of reference gene primers. Sequenced by immunoSEQ multiplex PCR; TCRdb stores in-frame clones only, minus some. V, J and clone size are those of that table, while D and trimming were read from the DNA. This table holds around 190,000 clones, 80% found once. Sequencing used peripheral blood. This TCR was sampled from a man aged 60 to 75 with acute or convalescent COVID-19.

The CDR3: CASSPSGVYEQYF. In nucleotides, the CDR3 is TGTGCCAGCAGCCCGAGCGGGGTCTACGAGCAGTACTTC. The chain recombines TRBV7-9 with TRBJ2-7; 7 nucleotides match TRBD2. The V segment lost 5 bases and the J segment 3 bases; nucleotides outside the gene matches: 4. The CDR3 runs to 13 residues. Germline assignment: CDR1 SEHNR and CDR2 FQNEAQ (reference sequence).